Listed below are T cell receptor beta chains from one sample, sequenced in a study of T cells in Graves' hyperthyroidism and ophthalmopathy. TCRdb recomputed calls from the multiplex PCR reads with MiXCR, one row per CDR3 protein. The sample holds hundreds of thousands of distinct CDR3 sequences, around a sixth seen once. The source material was blood. The source is a woman aged 50 to 60 with Graves' hyperthyroidism that later progressed to Graves' ophthalmopathy. The CDR3 runs from the conserved cysteine through the conserved F or W. D genes are given only for firm matches. Not all rows give a size; the values are once, few, many and, for expanded clones, a class.

J gene: TRBJ2-5
V gene: TRBV20-1
clone size: many
D gene: NA
CDR3 length: 12
CDR3 protein: CSASSRSETQYF
CDR3 DNA: TGCAGTGCTAGCAGCCGTTCTGAGACCCAGTACTTC

J gene: TRBJ1-5
V gene: TRBV20-1
clone size: NA
D gene: TRBD1
CDR3 length: 14
CDR3 protein: CSARTGRPNQPQHF
CDR3 DNA: TGCAGTGCGAGGACAGGTCGGCCGAATCAGCCCCAGCATTTT

J gene: TRBJ2-5
V gene: TRBV7-9
clone size: NA
D gene: NA
CDR3 length: 16
CDR3 protein: CASSLGGGDFQETQYF
CDR3 DNA: TGTGCCAGCAGCTTAGGAGGCGGTGACTTCCAAGAGACCCAGTACTTC

J gene: TRBJ2-3
V gene: TRBV6-2/TRBV6-3
clone size: NA
D gene: TRBD2
CDR3 length: 14
CDR3 protein: CASSLAAGVDTQYF
CDR3 DNA: TGTGCCAGCAGTTTGGCCGCGGGAGTAGATACGCAGTATTTT

J gene: TRBJ2-5
V gene: TRBV7-9
clone size: many
D gene: TRBD1
CDR3 length: 16
CDR3 protein: CASSLMDRARGETQYF
CDR3 DNA: TGTGCCAGCAGCCTAATGGACAGGGCGAGGGGAGAGACCCAGTACTTC

J gene: TRBJ2-4
V gene: TRBV6-5
clone size: few
D gene: NA
CDR3 length: 15
CDR3 protein: CASSYLPVAKNIQYF
CDR3 DNA: TGTGCCAGCAGTTACCTGCCGGTAGCCAAAAACATTCAGTACTTC

J gene: TRBJ2-7
V gene: TRBV6-1
clone size: many
D gene: TRBD1
CDR3 length: 15
CDR3 protein: CASSPIKQGAGEQYF
CDR3 DNA: TGTGCCAGCAGTCCAATAAAACAGGGGGCGGGAGAGCAGTACTTC

J gene: TRBJ1-5
V gene: TRBV20-1
clone size: many
D gene: TRBD1
CDR3 length: 13
CDR3 protein: CSASSDRDQPQHF
CDR3 DNA: TGCAGTGCAAGTTCTGACAGGGATCAGCCCCAGCATTTT

J gene: TRBJ1-2
V gene: TRBV11-1
clone size: many
D gene: NA
CDR3 length: 13
CDR3 protein: CASSLAGTSGYTF
CDR3 DNA: TGTGCCAGCAGCCTAGCCGGGACTAGTGGCTACACCTTC

J gene: TRBJ2-3
V gene: TRBV12-3/TRBV12-4
clone size: few
D gene: NA
CDR3 length: 15
CDR3 protein: CASSFALLVSDTQYF
CDR3 DNA: TGTGCCAGCAGTTTTGCCCTCCTGGTTTCAGATACGCAGTATTTT

J gene: TRBJ1-6
V gene: TRBV12-3/TRBV12-4
clone size: NA
D gene: NA
CDR3 length: 13
CDR3 protein: CASSWGGGSPLHF
CDR3 DNA: TGTGCCAGCAGTTGGGGAGGGGGATCACCCCTCCACTTT

J gene: TRBJ2-7
V gene: TRBV6-1
clone size: few
D gene: TRBD1
CDR3 length: 14
CDR3 protein: CASSLTGEGYEQYF
CDR3 DNA: TGTGCCAGCAGTCTGACAGGGGAAGGCTACGAGCAGTACTTC

J gene: TRBJ2-7
V gene: TRBV6-1
clone size: many
D gene: NA
CDR3 length: 13
CDR3 protein: CASRGLLTYEQYF
CDR3 DNA: TGTGCCAGCAGGGGACTGTTAACCTACGAGCAGTACTTC

J gene: TRBJ2-1
V gene: TRBV27
clone size: NA
D gene: NA
CDR3 length: 16
CDR3 protein: CASSDLGGGLYNEQFF
CDR3 DNA: TGTGCCAGCAGTGACTTAGGGGGGGGGTTGTACAATGAGCAGTTCTTC

J gene: TRBJ1-5
V gene: TRBV6-1
clone size: few
D gene: NA
CDR3 length: 13
CDR3 protein: CASSTAGDQPQHF
CDR3 DNA: TGTGCCAGCAGTACAGCAGGGGATCAGCCCCAGCATTTT

J gene: TRBJ1-5
V gene: TRBV3-1
clone size: many
D gene: NA
CDR3 length: 17
CDR3 protein: CASTLLLGRNSNQPQHF
CDR3 DNA: TGTGCCAGCACACTCCTCCTTGGTCGCAATAGCAATCAGCCCCAGCATTTT

J gene: TRBJ2-2
V gene: TRBV12-3/TRBV12-4
clone size: NA
D gene: TRBD2
CDR3 length: 19
CDR3 protein: CASKRLTSGGAINTGELFF
CDR3 DNA: TGTGCCAGCAAGAGATTGACTAGCGGGGGGGCCATAAACACCGGGGAGCTGTTTTTT

J gene: TRBJ1-2
V gene: TRBV5-8
clone size: few
D gene: TRBD1
CDR3 length: 17
CDR3 protein: CASSLDYWTGSSPGYTF
CDR3 DNA: TGTGCCAGCAGCTTGGATTATTGGACAGGGTCTTCTCCGGGCTACACCTTC

J gene: TRBJ1-5
V gene: TRBV3-1
clone size: many
D gene: NA
CDR3 length: 19
CDR3 protein: CASSPNDPRQAYSNQPQHF
CDR3 DNA: TGTGCCAGCAGTCCCAACGATCCAAGACAGGCCTATAGCAATCAGCCCCAGCATTTT

J gene: TRBJ1-1
V gene: TRBV6-1
clone size: NA
D gene: NA
CDR3 length: 14
CDR3 protein: CASSPPGEHTEAFF
CDR3 DNA: TGTGCCAGCAGTCCCCCGGGGGAGCACACTGAAGCTTTCTTT

J gene: TRBJ1-1
V gene: TRBV12-3/TRBV12-4
clone size: many
D gene: NA
CDR3 length: 13
CDR3 protein: CASSFGMNTEAFF
CDR3 DNA: TGTGCCAGCAGTTTCGGGATGAACACTGAAGCTTTCTTT

J gene: TRBJ1-2
V gene: TRBV9
clone size: NA
D gene: NA
CDR3 length: 13
CDR3 protein: CASSVKHNYGYTF
CDR3 DNA: TGTGCCAGCAGCGTAAAACACAACTATGGCTACACCTTC

J gene: TRBJ2-7
V gene: TRBV27
clone size: few
D gene: TRBD1
CDR3 length: 13
CDR3 protein: CASSIPPGGEQYF
CDR3 DNA: TGTGCCAGCAGCATACCCCCAGGGGGCGAGCAGTACTTC

J gene: TRBJ2-3
V gene: TRBV12-3/TRBV12-4
clone size: few
D gene: TRBD2
CDR3 length: 14
CDR3 protein: CASSPLAGWDTQYF
CDR3 DNA: TGTGCCAGCAGTCCCCTAGCGGGGTGGGATACGCAGTATTTT

J gene: TRBJ2-2
V gene: TRBV18
clone size: many
D gene: NA
CDR3 length: 13
CDR3 protein: CASSPTREGELFF
CDR3 DNA: TGTGCCAGCTCACCCACGAGAGAAGGGGAGCTGTTTTTT

J gene: TRBJ1-2
V gene: TRBV6-1
clone size: NA
D gene: NA
CDR3 length: 13
CDR3 protein: CASTDGQNYGYTF
CDR3 DNA: TGTGCCAGCACCGACGGACAGAACTATGGCTACACCTTC

J gene: TRBJ2-2
V gene: TRBV30
clone size: many
D gene: NA
CDR3 length: 13
CDR3 protein: CAWSAGDTGELFF
CDR3 DNA: TGTGCCTGGAGTGCTGGAGACACCGGGGAGCTGTTTTTT

J gene: TRBJ1-1
V gene: TRBV4-2
clone size: NA
D gene: NA
CDR3 length: 13
CDR3 protein: CASSRSMGTEAFF
CDR3 DNA: TGTGCCAGCAGCCGAAGCATGGGGACTGAAGCTTTCTTT

J gene: TRBJ2-1
V gene: TRBV20-1
clone size: NA
D gene: TRBD2
CDR3 length: 15
CDR3 protein: CSARDFGGGAIQQFF
CDR3 DNA: TGCAGTGCTAGAGATTTTGGCGGGGGGGCCATCCAGCAGTTCTTC

J gene: TRBJ1-2
V gene: TRBV7-2
clone size: few
D gene: NA
CDR3 length: 14
CDR3 protein: CASSLKGQGHGYTF
CDR3 DNA: TGTGCCAGCAGCTTAAAGGGGCAGGGACATGGCTACACCTTC

J gene: TRBJ2-5
V gene: TRBV20-1
clone size: many
D gene: NA
CDR3 length: 13
CDR3 protein: CSAREGGQGTQYF
CDR3 DNA: TGCAGTGCTAGAGAAGGGGGACAAGGGACCCAGTACTTC

J gene: TRBJ1-6
V gene: TRBV27
clone size: few
D gene: TRBD1
CDR3 length: 15
CDR3 protein: CASGGGTVYNSPLHF
CDR3 DNA: TGTGCCAGCGGTGGAGGGACAGTCTATAATTCACCCCTCCACTTT

J gene: TRBJ2-1
V gene: TRBV20-1
clone size: NA
D gene: NA
CDR3 length: 16
CDR3 protein: CSARDGAGPTTIGQFF
CDR3 DNA: TGCAGTGCTAGAGATGGGGCCGGCCCCACCACGATTGGGCAGTTCTTC

J gene: TRBJ1-5
V gene: TRBV4-1
clone size: NA
D gene: NA
CDR3 length: 15
CDR3 protein: CASSQVQGQNQPQHF
CDR3 DNA: TGCGCCAGCAGCCAAGTACAGGGCCAGAATCAGCCCCAGCATTTT

J gene: TRBJ1-5
V gene: TRBV19
clone size: few
D gene: TRBD1
CDR3 length: 15
CDR3 protein: CASSTGQGWDQPQHF
CDR3 DNA: TGTGCCAGTAGTACGGGACAGGGGTGGGATCAGCCCCAGCATTTT

J gene: TRBJ1-6
V gene: TRBV7-3
clone size: few
D gene: NA
CDR3 length: 17
CDR3 protein: CASSSRERSSYNSPLHF
CDR3 DNA: TGTGCCAGCAGCTCCCGGGAGAGAAGCTCCTATAATTCACCCCTCCACTTT

J gene: TRBJ1-1
V gene: TRBV3-1
clone size: many
D gene: NA
CDR3 length: 14
CDR3 protein: CASSQDLEYTEAFF
CDR3 DNA: TGTGCCAGCAGCCAAGACCTGGAGTACACTGAAGCTTTCTTT

J gene: TRBJ2-5
V gene: TRBV20-1
clone size: few
D gene: TRBD2
CDR3 length: 17
CDR3 protein: CSARAWGLAGGQETQYF
CDR3 DNA: TGCAGTGCTAGAGCCTGGGGACTAGCGGGGGGGCAAGAGACCCAGTACTTC

J gene: TRBJ2-1
V gene: TRBV4-1
clone size: few
D gene: TRBD1
CDR3 length: 16
CDR3 protein: CASSHPDRQGYNEQFF
CDR3 DNA: TGCGCCAGCAGCCATCCTGACCGACAGGGCTACAATGAGCAGTTCTTC

J gene: TRBJ1-1
V gene: TRBV6-1
clone size: many
D gene: TRBD1
CDR3 length: 15
CDR3 protein: CASSPGGNRGVEAFF
CDR3 DNA: TGTGCCAGCAGCCCTGGGGGGAACAGGGGGGTTGAAGCTTTCTTT

J gene: TRBJ1-4
V gene: TRBV9
clone size: few
D gene: NA
CDR3 length: 14
CDR3 protein: CASSATVANEKLFF
CDR3 DNA: TGTGCCAGCAGCGCGACAGTAGCTAATGAAAAACTGTTTTTT

J gene: TRBJ2-1
V gene: TRBV5-1
clone size: NA
D gene: NA
CDR3 length: 17
CDR3 protein: CASSLQWRSDSYNEQFF
CDR3 DNA: TGCGCCAGCAGCTTGCAGTGGAGATCCGACTCCTACAATGAGCAGTTCTTC

J gene: TRBJ2-7
V gene: TRBV15
clone size: NA
D gene: NA
CDR3 length: 15
CDR3 protein: CATRVGPHSSYEQYF
CDR3 DNA: TGTGCCACGAGAGTTGGACCACACAGCTCCTACGAGCAGTACTTC

J gene: TRBJ2-3
V gene: TRBV3-1
clone size: many
D gene: NA
CDR3 length: 16
CDR3 protein: CASSQVRGAQTDTQYF
CDR3 DNA: TGTGCCAGCAGCCAAGTGCGGGGCGCCCAGACAGATACGCAGTATTTT

J gene: TRBJ1-1
V gene: TRBV29-1
clone size: NA
D gene: NA
CDR3 length: 12
CDR3 protein: CSVEDLITEAFF
CDR3 DNA: TGCAGCGTTGAAGATCTAATAACTGAAGCTTTCTTT

J gene: TRBJ2-2
V gene: TRBV7-3
clone size: NA
D gene: TRBD2
CDR3 length: 17
CDR3 protein: CASSPGERGTYTGELFF
CDR3 DNA: TGTGCCAGCAGCCCCGGGGAGCGGGGCACCTATACCGGGGAGCTGTTTTTT

J gene: TRBJ1-2
V gene: TRBV12-3/TRBV12-4
clone size: NA
D gene: TRBD1
CDR3 length: 14
CDR3 protein: CASSNQGVGYGYTF
CDR3 DNA: TGTGCCAGCAGTAACCAGGGGGTAGGCTATGGCTACACCTTC

J gene: TRBJ1-5
V gene: TRBV27
clone size: NA
D gene: TRBD1
CDR3 length: 15
CDR3 protein: CASSLSTGGNQPQHF
CDR3 DNA: TGTGCCAGCAGTTTATCGACAGGGGGCAATCAGCCCCAGCATTTT

J gene: TRBJ2-5
V gene: TRBV27
clone size: NA
D gene: NA
CDR3 length: 15
CDR3 protein: CASSVLSGNQEPQYF
CDR3 DNA: TGTGCCAGCAGTGTTCTCTCCGGGAACCAAGAGCCCCAGTACTTC

J gene: TRBJ2-7
V gene: TRBV27
clone size: NA
D gene: NA
CDR3 length: 14
CDR3 protein: CASSLGSALYEQYF
CDR3 DNA: TGTGCCAGCAGTTTGGGGTCGGCCCTCTACGAGCAGTACTTC

J gene: TRBJ1-1
V gene: TRBV7-9
clone size: many
D gene: NA
CDR3 length: 10
CDR3 protein: CASSATEAFF
CDR3 DNA: TGTGCCAGCAGCGCCACTGAAGCTTTCTTT

J gene: TRBJ2-7
V gene: TRBV20-1
clone size: NA
D gene: NA
CDR3 length: 15
CDR3 protein: CSASQIVAQTYEQYF
CDR3 DNA: TGCAGTGCTAGCCAGATCGTGGCCCAGACCTACGAGCAGTACTTC

J gene: TRBJ1-6
V gene: TRBV25-1
clone size: few
D gene: NA
CDR3 length: 14
CDR3 protein: CASSEALAGAPLHF
CDR3 DNA: TGTGCCAGCAGTGAAGCGCTGGCCGGGGCACCCCTCCACTTT

J gene: TRBJ2-3
V gene: TRBV5-6
clone size: many
D gene: NA
CDR3 length: 14
CDR3 protein: CASSSGAGTDTQYF
CDR3 DNA: TGTGCCAGCAGCTCCGGGGCGGGGACAGATACGCAGTATTTT

J gene: TRBJ1-5
V gene: TRBV19
clone size: NA
D gene: NA
CDR3 length: 15
CDR3 protein: CASSGQGRSNQPQHF
CDR3 DNA: TGTGCCAGTAGTGGCCAGGGAAGGAGCAATCAGCCCCAGCATTTT

J gene: TRBJ1-3
V gene: TRBV2
clone size: many
D gene: NA
CDR3 length: 13
CDR3 protein: CASSVVSGNTIYF
CDR3 DNA: TGTGCCAGCAGTGTCGTCTCTGGAAACACCATATATTTT

J gene: TRBJ2-3
V gene: TRBV5-5
clone size: NA
D gene: NA
CDR3 length: 16
CDR3 protein: CASSRPHSGTTDTQYF
CDR3 DNA: TGTGCCAGCAGCCGCCCCCATAGCGGAACCACAGATACGCAGTATTTT